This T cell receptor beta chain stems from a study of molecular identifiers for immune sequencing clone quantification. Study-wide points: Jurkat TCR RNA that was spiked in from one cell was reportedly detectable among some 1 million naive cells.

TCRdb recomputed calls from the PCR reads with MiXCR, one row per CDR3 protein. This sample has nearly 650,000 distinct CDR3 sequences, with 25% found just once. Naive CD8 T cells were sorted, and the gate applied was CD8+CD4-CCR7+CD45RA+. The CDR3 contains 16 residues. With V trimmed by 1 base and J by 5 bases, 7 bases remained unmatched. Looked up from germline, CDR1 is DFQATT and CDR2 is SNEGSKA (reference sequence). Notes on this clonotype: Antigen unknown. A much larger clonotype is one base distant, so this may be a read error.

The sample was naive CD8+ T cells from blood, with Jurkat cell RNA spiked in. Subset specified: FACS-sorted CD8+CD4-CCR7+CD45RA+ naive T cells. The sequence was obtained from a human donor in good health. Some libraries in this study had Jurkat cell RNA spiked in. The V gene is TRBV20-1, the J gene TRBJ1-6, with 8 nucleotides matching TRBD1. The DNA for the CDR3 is TGCAGTGCTAGAGCGGCAGGGGGCCACAATAATTCACCCCTCCACTTT. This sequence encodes CSARAAGGHNNSPLHF.